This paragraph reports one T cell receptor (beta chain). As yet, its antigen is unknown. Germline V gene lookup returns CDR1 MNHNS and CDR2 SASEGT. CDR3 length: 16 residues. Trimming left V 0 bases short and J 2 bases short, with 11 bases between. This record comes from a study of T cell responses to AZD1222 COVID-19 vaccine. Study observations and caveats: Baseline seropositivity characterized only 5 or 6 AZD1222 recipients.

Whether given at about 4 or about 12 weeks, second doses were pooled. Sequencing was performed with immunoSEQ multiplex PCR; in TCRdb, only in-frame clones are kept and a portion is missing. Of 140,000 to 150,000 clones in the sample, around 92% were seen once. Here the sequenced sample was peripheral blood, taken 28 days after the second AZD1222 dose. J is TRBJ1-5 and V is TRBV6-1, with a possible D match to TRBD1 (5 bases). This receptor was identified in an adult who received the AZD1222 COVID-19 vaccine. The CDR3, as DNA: TGTGCCAGCAGTGAAGCGGCCCAAGGGGGCAATCAGCCCCAGCATTTT. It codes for CASSEAAQGGNQPQHF.